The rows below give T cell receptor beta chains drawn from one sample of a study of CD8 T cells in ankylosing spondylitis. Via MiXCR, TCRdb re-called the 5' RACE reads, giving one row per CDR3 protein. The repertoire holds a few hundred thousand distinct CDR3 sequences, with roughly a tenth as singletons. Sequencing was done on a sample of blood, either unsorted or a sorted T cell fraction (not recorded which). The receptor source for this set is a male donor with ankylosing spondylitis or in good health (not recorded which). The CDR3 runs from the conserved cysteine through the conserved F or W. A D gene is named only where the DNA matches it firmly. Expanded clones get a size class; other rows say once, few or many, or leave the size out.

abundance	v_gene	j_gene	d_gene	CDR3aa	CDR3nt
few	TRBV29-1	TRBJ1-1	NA	CSVEEGGGTEAFF	TGCAGCGTTGAGGAGGGAGGGGGCACTGAAGCTTTCTTT
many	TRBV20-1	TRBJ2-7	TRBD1	CSAGTDYEQYF	TGCAGTGCTGGGACAGACTACGAGCAGTACTTC
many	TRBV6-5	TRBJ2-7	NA	CASSPQPYEQYF	TGTGCCAGCAGTCCTCAGCCCTACGAGCAGTACTTC
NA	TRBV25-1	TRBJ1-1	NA	CASSGWTSDRNAEAFF	TGTGCCAGCAGTGGGTGGACATCAGATAGAAACGCTGAAGCTTTCTTT
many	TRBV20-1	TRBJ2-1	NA	CSAPRGPTYNEQFF	TGCAGTGCTCCGAGGGGTCCCACCTACAATGAGCAGTTCTTC
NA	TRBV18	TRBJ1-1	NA	CASSSWAGENTEAFF	TGTGCCAGCTCATCTTGGGCCGGGGAGAACACTGAAGCTTTCTTT
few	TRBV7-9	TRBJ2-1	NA	CASSESLPGHEQFF	TGTGCCAGCAGCGAAAGTCTACCCGGCCATGAGCAGTTCTTC
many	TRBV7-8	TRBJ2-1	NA	CASSLGQGKYNEQFF	TGTGCCAGCAGCTTAGGTCAGGGGAAATACAATGAGCAGTTCTTC
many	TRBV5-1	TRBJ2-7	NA	CASSLESLATTYEQYF	TGCGCCAGCAGCTTGGAGAGTCTAGCGACCACCTACGAGCAGTACTTC
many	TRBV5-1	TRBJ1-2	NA	CASSSTDGDTMGYTF	TGCGCCAGCAGCTCAACCGACGGGGATACTATGGGCTACACCTTC
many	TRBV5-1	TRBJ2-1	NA	CASSSQRVGPEGQFF	TGCGCCAGCAGCTCGCAGCGGGTAGGGCCCGAAGGGCAGTTCTTC
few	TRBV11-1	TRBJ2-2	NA	CASSATGGELFF	TGTGCCAGCAGCGCTACGGGTGGGGAGCTGTTTTTT
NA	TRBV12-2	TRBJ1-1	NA	CAMMGTEAFF	TGTGCGATGATGGGCACTGAAGCTTTCTTT
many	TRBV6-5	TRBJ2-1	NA	CASSYLPGHRNEQFF	TGTGCCAGCAGTTACCTACCGGGGCACCGAAATGAGCAGTTCTTC
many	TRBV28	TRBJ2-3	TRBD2	CATNPGLHPDTQYF	TGTGCCACGAACCCGGGACTACATCCAGATACGCAGTATTTT
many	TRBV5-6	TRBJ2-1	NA	CASSLGGPPGGNEQFF	TGTGCCAGCAGCTTGGGGGGACCCCCGGGTGGGAATGAGCAGTTCTTC
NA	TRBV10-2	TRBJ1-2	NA	CASTEWDNHPNYGYTF	TGCGCCAGCACCGAGTGGGACAATCACCCTAACTATGGCTACACCTTC
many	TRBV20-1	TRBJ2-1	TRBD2	CSAPRGGSNEQFF	TGCAGTGCTCCCCGCGGGGGGAGCAATGAGCAGTTCTTC
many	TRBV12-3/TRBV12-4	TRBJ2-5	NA	CASTMGQETQYF	TGTGCCAGCACCATGGGCCAAGAGACCCAGTACTTC
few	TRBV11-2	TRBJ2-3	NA	CATSLSWGPTDTQYF	TGTGCCACCTCTTTATCGTGGGGGCCGACAGATACGCAGTATTTT
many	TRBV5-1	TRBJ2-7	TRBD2	CASSWTVAGEPYEQYF	TGCGCCAGCAGCTGGACTGTGGCGGGAGAACCCTACGAGCAGTACTTC
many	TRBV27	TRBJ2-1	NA	CASSRTSGSYNEQFF	TGTGCCAGCAGTCGGACCAGCGGATCATACAATGAGCAGTTCTTC
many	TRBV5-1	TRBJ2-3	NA	CASSLAVSTDTQYF	TGCGCCAGCAGCTTGGCCGTGTCCACAGATACGCAGTATTTT
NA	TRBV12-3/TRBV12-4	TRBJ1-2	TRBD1	CASSIGQGAINGYTF	TGTGCCAGCAGTATCGGACAGGGGGCGATTAATGGCTACACCTTC
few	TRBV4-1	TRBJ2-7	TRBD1	CASSQPGQGNYEQYF	TGCGCCAGCAGCCAGCCGGGACAGGGGAATTACGAGCAGTACTTC
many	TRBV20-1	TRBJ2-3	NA	CSARLRSLYTDTQYF	TGCAGTGCTAGATTGCGGTCATTATACACAGATACGCAGTATTTT
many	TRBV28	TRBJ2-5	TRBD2	CASSLGLAGEATQYF	TGTGCCAGCAGTCTTGGACTAGCGGGAGAGGCGACCCAGTACTTC
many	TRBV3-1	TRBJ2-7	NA	CASRAEGEQYF	TGTGCCAGCAGGGCGGAAGGAGAGCAGTACTTC
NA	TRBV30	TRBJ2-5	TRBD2	CAWSVGASGSFDETQYF	TGTGCCTGGAGTGTAGGGGCTAGCGGGAGCTTTGATGAGACCCAGTACTTC